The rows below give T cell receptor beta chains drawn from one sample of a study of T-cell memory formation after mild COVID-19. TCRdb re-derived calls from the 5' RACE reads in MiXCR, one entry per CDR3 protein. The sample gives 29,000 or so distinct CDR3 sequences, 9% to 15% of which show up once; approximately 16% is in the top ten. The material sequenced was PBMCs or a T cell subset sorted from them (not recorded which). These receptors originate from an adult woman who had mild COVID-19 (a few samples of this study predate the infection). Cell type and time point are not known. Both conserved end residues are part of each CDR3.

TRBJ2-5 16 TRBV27 CASRPASGRAYETQYF
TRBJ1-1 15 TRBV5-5 CASSLLGGGDTEAFF
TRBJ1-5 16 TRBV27 CASRLTGTGGSQPQHF
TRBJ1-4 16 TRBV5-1 CASSLAGTANNEKLFF
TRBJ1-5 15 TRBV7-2 CASSIYRARNQPQHF
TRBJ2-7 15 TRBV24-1 CATSRPTGSSYEQYF
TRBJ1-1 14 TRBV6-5 CASNEVRTNTEAFF
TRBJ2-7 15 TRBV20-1 CSARKRGRALYEQYF
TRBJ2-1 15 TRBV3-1 CASSQGGGATNEQFF
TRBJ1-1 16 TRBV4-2 CASSQEEGALNTEAFF
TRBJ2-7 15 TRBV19 CASSTSLGQGVEQYF
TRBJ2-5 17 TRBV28 CASSLSRGLGSLETQYF
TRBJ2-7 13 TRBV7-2 CASSWGSSYEQYF
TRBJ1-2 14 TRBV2 CASDHVGGLYGYTF
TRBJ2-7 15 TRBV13 CASSPKRGVSYEQYF
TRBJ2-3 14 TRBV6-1 CASSEATGVDTQYF
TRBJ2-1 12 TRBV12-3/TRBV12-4 CASRWRGNEQFF
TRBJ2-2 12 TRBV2 CASSGDTGELFF
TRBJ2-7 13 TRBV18 CASSQEQGYEQYF
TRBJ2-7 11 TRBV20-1 CSARSGFEQYF
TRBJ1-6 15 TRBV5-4 CASSLGGGLNSPLHF
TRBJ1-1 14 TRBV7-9 CASSLANGVPEAFF
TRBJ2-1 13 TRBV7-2 CASSFRETSEQFF
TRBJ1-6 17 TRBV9 CASSPRSGQWNNSPLHF
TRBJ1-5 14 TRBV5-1 CASSVDGGYQPQHF
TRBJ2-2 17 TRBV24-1 CATSDLTGGLSTGELFF
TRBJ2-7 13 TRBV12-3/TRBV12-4 CASSPGLAYEQYF
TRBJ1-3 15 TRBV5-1 CASSPDSSSGNTIYF